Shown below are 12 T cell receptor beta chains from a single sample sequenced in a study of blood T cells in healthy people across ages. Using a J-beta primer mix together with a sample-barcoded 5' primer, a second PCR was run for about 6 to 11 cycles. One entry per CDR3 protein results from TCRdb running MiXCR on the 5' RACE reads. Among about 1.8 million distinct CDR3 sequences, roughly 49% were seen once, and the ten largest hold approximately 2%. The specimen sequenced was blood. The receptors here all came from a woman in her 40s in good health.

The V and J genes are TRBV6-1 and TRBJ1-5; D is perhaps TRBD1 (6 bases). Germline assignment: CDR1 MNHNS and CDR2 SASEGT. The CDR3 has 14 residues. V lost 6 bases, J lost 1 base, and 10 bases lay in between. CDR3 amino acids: CASRSGQSNQPQHF. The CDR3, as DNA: TGTGCCAGCAGGAGCGGACAGAGCAATCAGCCCCAGCATTTT.

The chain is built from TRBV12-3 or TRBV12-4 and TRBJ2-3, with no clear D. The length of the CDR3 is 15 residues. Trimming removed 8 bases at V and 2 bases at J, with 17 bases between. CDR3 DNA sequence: TGTGCCAGCTCCAGCAGGCCTGCATACACAGATACGCAGTATTTT. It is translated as CASSSRPAYTDTQYF.

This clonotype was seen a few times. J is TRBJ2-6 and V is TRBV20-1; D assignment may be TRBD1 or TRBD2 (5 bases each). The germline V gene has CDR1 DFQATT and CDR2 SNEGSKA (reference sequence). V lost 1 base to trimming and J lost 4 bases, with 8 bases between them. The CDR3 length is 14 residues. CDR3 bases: TGCAGTGCTAGAGGAGGGGAAGGGGCCAACGTCCTGACTTTC. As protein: CSARGGEGANVLTF.

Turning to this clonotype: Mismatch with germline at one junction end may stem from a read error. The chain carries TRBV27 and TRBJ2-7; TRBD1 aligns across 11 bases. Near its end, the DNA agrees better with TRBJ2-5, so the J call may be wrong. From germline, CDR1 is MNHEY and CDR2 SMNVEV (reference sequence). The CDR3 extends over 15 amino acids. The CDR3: CASSRRTGGLETQYF. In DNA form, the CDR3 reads TGCGCCAGCAGTAGAAGGACAGGGGGCTTGGAGACCCAGTACTTC.

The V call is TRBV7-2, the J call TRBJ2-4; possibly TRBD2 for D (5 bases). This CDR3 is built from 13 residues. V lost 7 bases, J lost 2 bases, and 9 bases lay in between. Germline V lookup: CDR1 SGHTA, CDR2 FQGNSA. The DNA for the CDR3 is TGTGCCAGCACGGCGGGTTCCAAAAACATTCAGTACTTC. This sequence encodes CASTAGSKNIQYF.

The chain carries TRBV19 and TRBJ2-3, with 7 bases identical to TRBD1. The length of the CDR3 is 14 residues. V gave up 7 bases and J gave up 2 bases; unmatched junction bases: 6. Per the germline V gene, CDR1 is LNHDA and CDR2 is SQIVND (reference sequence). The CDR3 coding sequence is TGTGCCAGTACCTCGACAGGGCCCACAGATACGCAGTATTTT. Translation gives CASTSTGPTDTQYF.

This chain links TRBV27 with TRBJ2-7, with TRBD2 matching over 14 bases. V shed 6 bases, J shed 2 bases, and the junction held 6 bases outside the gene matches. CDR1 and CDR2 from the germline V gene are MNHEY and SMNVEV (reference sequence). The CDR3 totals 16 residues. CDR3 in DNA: TGTGCCAGCAGCCGAGGACTAGCGGGGGGTCCCTACGAGCAGTACTTC. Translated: CASSRGLAGGPYEQYF.

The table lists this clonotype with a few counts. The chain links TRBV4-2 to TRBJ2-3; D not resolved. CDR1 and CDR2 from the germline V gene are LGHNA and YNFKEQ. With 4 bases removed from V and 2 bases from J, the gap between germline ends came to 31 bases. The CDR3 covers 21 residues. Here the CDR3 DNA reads TGTGCCAGCAGCCCCAATATCCAAAGGCAGGTCAGAACACACATCACAGATACGCAGTATTTT. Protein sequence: CASSPNIQRQVRTHITDTQYF.

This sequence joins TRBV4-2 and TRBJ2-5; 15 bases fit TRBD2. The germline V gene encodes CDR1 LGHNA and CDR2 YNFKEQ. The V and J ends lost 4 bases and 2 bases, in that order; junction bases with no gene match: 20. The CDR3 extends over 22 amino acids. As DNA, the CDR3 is TGTGCCAGCAGCCCAGCGGGGTTTGGACTAGCGGGGGGGCCGCGGCGACAAGAGACCCAGTACTTC. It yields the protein CASSPAGFGLAGGPRRQETQYF.

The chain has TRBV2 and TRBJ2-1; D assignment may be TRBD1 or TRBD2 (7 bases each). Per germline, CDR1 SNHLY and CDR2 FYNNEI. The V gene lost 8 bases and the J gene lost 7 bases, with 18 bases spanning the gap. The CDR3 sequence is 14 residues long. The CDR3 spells CASFRGGDRNEQFF. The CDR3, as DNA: TGTGCCAGCTTCAGGGGGGGCGATAGAAATGAGCAGTTCTTC.

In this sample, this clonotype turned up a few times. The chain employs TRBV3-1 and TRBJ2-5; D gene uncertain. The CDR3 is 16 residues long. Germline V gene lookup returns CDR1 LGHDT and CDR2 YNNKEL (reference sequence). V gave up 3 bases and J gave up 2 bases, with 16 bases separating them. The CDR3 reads CASSHFLVDEQETQYF. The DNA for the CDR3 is TGTGCCAGCAGCCATTTCCTAGTAGACGAGCAAGAGACCCAGTACTTC.

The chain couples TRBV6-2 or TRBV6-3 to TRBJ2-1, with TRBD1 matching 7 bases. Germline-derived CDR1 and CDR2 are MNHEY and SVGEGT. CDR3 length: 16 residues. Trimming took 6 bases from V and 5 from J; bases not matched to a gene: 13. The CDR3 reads CASRPLLGQAHNEQFF. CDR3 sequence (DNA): TGTGCCAGCAGACCTTTGTTAGGACAGGCACACAATGAGCAGTTCTTC.